The 21 T cell receptor beta chains presented below share a single source sample, sequenced in a study of T cells in Graves' hyperthyroidism and ophthalmopathy. Researchers amplified the TCR beta CDR3 regions from RNA transcripts. During a first-round RT-PCR of the TCR CDR3, the HTBI primer set was used. TCRdb reprocessed the multiplex PCR reads with MiXCR, giving one entry per CDR3 protein. The sample carries more than 500,000 distinct CDR3 sequences, about 17% recorded once. Sequenced input: blood. The receptors shown here come from a woman aged 30 to 39 with Graves' hyperthyroidism.

This clonotype showed up just a few times. Written as DNA, the CDR3 is TGTGCCAGCAGGGGGGCAGGGTATGGCAATGAGCAGTTCTTC. Its protein product is CASRGAGYGNEQFF. The chain is built from TRBV6-4 and TRBJ2-1; weak D call: TRBD1 (6 bases). The germline V gene encodes CDR1 MRHNA and CDR2 SNTAGT. Trimming shortened V by 6 bases and J by 6 bases, and 15 bases separated the two germline ends. CDR3 size: 14 residues.

This clonotype was counted at least ten times. CDR3 loop: CASSPGGEAYEQYF. The CDR3, as DNA: TGTGCCAGCTCACCCGGCGGGGAGGCCTACGAGCAGTACTTC. The chain uses TRBV18 and TRBJ2-7, with D maybe TRBD2 (6 bases). This CDR3 contains 14 residues. Germline assignment: CDR1 KGHSH and CDR2 LQKENI. The germline V and J ends were trimmed by 3 bases and 2 bases, with 11 bases remaining between them.

In its sample, this clonotype was seen many times. The chain carries TRBV27 and TRBJ1-2; 10 bases line up with TRBD1. CDR3 length: 14 residues. The germline V gene has CDR1 MNHEY and CDR2 SMNVEV (reference sequence). After removal of 4 bases from V and 8 bases from J, the junction contained 7 bases not matched to a gene. CDR3 amino acids: CASSSTDRGQGYTF. The CDR3 DNA reads as TGTGCCAGCAGTTCGACAGACAGGGGGCAAGGCTACACCTTC.

This clonotype was seen a few times. The chain has TRBV20-1 and TRBJ2-3; TRBD2 agrees at 11 bases. With V trimmed by 5 bases and J by 4 bases, 14 bases remained unmatched. CDR1 is DFQATT, CDR2 SNEGSKA, per germline (reference sequence). The CDR3 contains 17 residues. CDR3 sequence: CSAGIKLLAGVPDTQYF. The CDR3 DNA is TGCAGTGCTGGAATAAAATTACTAGCGGGAGTCCCAGATACGCAGTATTTT.

This clonotype showed up many times. The genes are TRBV7-8 and TRBJ2-7, with 10 positions matching TRBD2. The ends lost 2 bases at V and 2 bases at J; junction bases unmatched: 3. The CDR3 is made up of 15 amino acids. Looked up from germline, CDR1 is SGHVS and CDR2 is FQNEAQ. CDR3 coding DNA: TGTGCCAGCAGCTTATCCCTAGCGGGAGCCTACGAGCAGTACTTC. Translated: CASSLSLAGAYEQYF.

The sample holds many counts of this clonotype. This chain connects TRBV2 to TRBJ1-5; D remains unclear. The V and J ends lost 1 base and 2 bases respectively, with 12 bases between them. From germline, CDR1 is SNHLY and CDR2 FYNNEI. This CDR3 has 16 amino acids. Written as DNA, the CDR3 is TGTGCCAGCAGTGAAGAGGTAGGGATAGGCAATCAGCCCCAGCATTTT. Amino acid sequence: CASSEEVGIGNQPQHF.

Regarding this clonotype: It is likely a read error, because the conserved phenylalanine at the end of the CDR3 is missing. CDR3 nucleotides: TGTGCCAGCAGAGGGGACAGTCCGACTTATGGCTACACCCTC. It codes for CASRGDSPTYGYTL. V gene TRBV2 combines with J gene TRBJ1-2; the match to TRBD1 covers 7 bases. The J segment lost 5 bases and the V segment lost 6 bases, leaving 9 bases of the junction unmatched. CDR1 and CDR2 from the germline V gene are SNHLY and FYNNEI. This CDR3 is 14 amino acids long.

The chain uses TRBV6-1 and TRBJ1-1; TRBD1 is a possible D gene (5 bases). V lost 1 base to trimming and J lost 4 bases, with 19 bases between them. Germline-derived CDR1 and CDR2 are MNHNS and SASEGT. The CDR3 spans 17 residues. CDR3 amino acids: CASSEGGGGMGGTEAFF. The CDR3 nucleotides are TGTGCCAGCAGTGAAGGGGGCGGGGGTATGGGGGGCACTGAAGCTTTCTTT.

This clonotype was seen repeatedly, ten times or more. This sequence joins TRBV28 and TRBJ1-6; possible D gene TRBD1, 5 bases. The CDR3 spans 17 residues. Germline V lookup: CDR1 MDHEN, CDR2 SYDVKM. The V and J ends lost 4 bases and 0 bases respectively, with 13 bases between them. The CDR3 coding sequence is TGTGCCAGCAGTTCGGCAGGGCTTAGCTCCTATAATTCACCCCTCCACTTT. This translates into CASSSAGLSSYNSPLHF.

The J gene is TRBJ1-6, the V gene TRBV5-1; no firm D call. Germline values: CDR1 SGHRS, CDR2 YFSETQ. The CDR3 covers 14 residues. Trimming left V 4 bases short and J 7 bases short, with 12 bases between. CDR3 coding DNA: TGCGCCAGCAGCCCATGGGATCACAATTCACCCCTCCACTTT. This encodes CASSPWDHNSPLHF.

The V call is TRBV5-4, the J call TRBJ2-5; D unresolved. The V gene lost 3 bases and the J gene lost 4 bases, with 7 bases spanning the gap. This CDR3 is built from 12 residues. Germline values: CDR1 SGHNT, CDR2 YYREEE (reference sequence). The CDR3 DNA reads as TGTGCCAGCAGCTGGAACAGAGAGACCCAGTACTTC. This gives the protein CASSWNRETQYF.

This clonotype was seen repeatedly, ten times or more. This chain's CDR3 is CASSSTRNEQYF. The DNA for the CDR3 is TGTGCCAGCAGTTCCACTAGAAACGAGCAGTACTTC. This chain joins TRBV2 and TRBJ2-7, with D possibly being TRBD2 (5 bases). The V end lost 5 bases, the J end lost 5 bases, and 10 bases lay between the germline ends. CDR3 length: 12 amino acids. From germline, CDR1 is SNHLY and CDR2 FYNNEI. Full variable domain (rest looked up from reference TRBV2 and TRBJ2-7): EPEVTQTPSHQVTQMGQEVILRCVPISNHLYFYWYRQILGQKVEFLVSFYNNEISEKSEIFDDQFSVERPDGSNFTLKIRSTKLEDSAMYFCASSSTRNEQYFGPGTRLTVT.

In this sample, this clonotype turned up many times. The rearrangement uses TRBV25-1 and TRBJ2-2, with D uncertain. This CDR3 is built from 15 residues. V lost 4 bases to trimming and J lost 2 bases, with 11 bases between them. Germline V gene sequence: CDR1 MGHDK, CDR2 SYGVNS. CDR3 amino acids: CASSALGGNTGELFF. In nucleotides, the CDR3 is TGTGCCAGCAGTGCCCTAGGCGGAAACACCGGGGAGCTGTTTTTT.

This clonotype was seen many times. V usage is TRBV20-1 and J usage is TRBJ2-7; D perhaps matches TRBD2 (5 bases). This CDR3 region has 14 residues. V gave up 6 bases and J gave up 1 base, with 16 bases separating them. The germline V gene has CDR1 DFQATT and CDR2 SNEGSKA (reference sequence). CDR3 nucleotide sequence: TGCAGTGCAACTTACATCCCGGGGTCCTACGAGCAGTACTTC. Translation: CSATYIPGSYEQYF.

This clonotype was counted a few times. The J gene is TRBJ2-7, the V gene TRBV16; no firm D call. This CDR3 is 13 amino acids long. V was clipped by 2 bases and J by 3 bases, with 8 bases between them. Germline values: CDR1 KGHSY, CDR2 FQNENV. This chain's CDR3 is CASSQQASYEQYF. The DNA for the CDR3 is TGTGCCAGCAGCCAACAGGCCAGCTACGAGCAGTACTTC.

This clonotype was seen ten or more times. The CDR3, as DNA: TGCAGCGTTCAGACAGCCGTCTACGAGCAGTACTTC. Protein product: CSVQTAVYEQYF. The J gene is TRBJ2-7, the V gene TRBV29-1; TRBD1 might be the D (5 bases). In germline, CDR1 is SQVTM, CDR2 ANQGSEA. V was trimmed by 5 bases and J by 3 bases, leaving 11 bases between them. The CDR3 is 12 residues long.

This clonotype was observed many times. The rearrangement uses TRBV28 and TRBJ1-5; D unresolved. V dropped 5 bases and J dropped 5 bases, with 16 bases sitting between them. This CDR3 is built from 15 residues. CDR1 and CDR2 from the germline V gene are MDHEN and SYDVKM. The CDR3 here is CASSLAWQADQPQHF. CDR3 bases: TGTGCCAGCAGTCTGGCGTGGCAGGCAGATCAGCCCCAGCATTTT.

In its sample, this clonotype was seen many times. The rearrangement uses TRBV28 and TRBJ1-2, with unresolved D. V was trimmed by 6 bases and J by 0 bases, leaving 8 bases between them. In germline, CDR1 is MDHEN, CDR2 SYDVKM. The CDR3 is 13 amino acids. In DNA, the CDR3 is TGTGCCAGCAGCCTAGAGACTAACTATGGCTACACCTTC. It encodes CASSLETNYGYTF.

This clonotype was counted at least ten times. The chain has TRBV12-5 and TRBJ2-1, with no clear D. The CDR3 is 14 amino acids. Trimming removed 9 bases from V and 4 bases from J, with 16 bases in between. From germline, CDR1 is LGHNT and CDR2 FRNRAP. CDR3: CASLRASTYNEQFF. In DNA form, the CDR3 reads TGTGCTAGCCTGCGCGCGTCGACATACAATGAGCAGTTCTTC.

For this clonotype: One end of the junction is discordant with germline, which a read error may explain. The chain has TRBV7-9 and TRBJ2-1, with TRBD2 identical over 14 bases. The CDR3 spans 18 residues. Germline V gene lookup returns CDR1 SEHNR and CDR2 FQNEAQ (reference sequence). The CDR3 protein is CASSTPETSGGAYNEQFF. Here the CDR3 DNA reads TGCGCCAGCAGCACACCGGAGACTAGCGGGGGGGCCTACAATGAGCAGTTCTTC.

The chain is built from TRBV4-1 and TRBJ1-1; possibly TRBD1 for D (6 bases). Germline V gene sequence: CDR1 MGHRA, CDR2 YSYEKL. V lost 0 bases and J 4 bases, leaving 9 bases between the germline ends. The length of the CDR3 is 14 residues. The CDR3, as DNA: TGCGCCAGCAGCCAAGATCAGGGGACCACTGAAGCTTTCTTT. This codes for CASSQDQGTTEAFF.